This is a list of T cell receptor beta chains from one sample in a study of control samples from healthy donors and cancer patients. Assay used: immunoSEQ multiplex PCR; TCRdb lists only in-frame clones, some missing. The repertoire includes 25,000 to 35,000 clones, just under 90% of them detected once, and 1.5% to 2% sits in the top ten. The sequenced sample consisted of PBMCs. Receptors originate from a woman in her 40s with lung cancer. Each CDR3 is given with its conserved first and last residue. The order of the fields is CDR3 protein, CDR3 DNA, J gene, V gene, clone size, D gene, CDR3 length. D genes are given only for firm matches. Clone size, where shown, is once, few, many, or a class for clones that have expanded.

CDR3 protein: CASSAASDSPLHF; CDR3 DNA: TGTGCCAGCAGCGCCGCCTCGGATTCACCCCTCCACTTT; J gene: TRBJ1-6; V gene: TRBV7-9; clone size: .; D gene: .; CDR3 length: 13
CDR3 protein: CASSQRQNEQFF; CDR3 DNA: TGTGCCAGCAGCCAACGCCAGAATGAGCAGTTCTTC; J gene: TRBJ2-1; V gene: TRBV11-1; clone size: once; D gene: .; CDR3 length: 12
CDR3 protein: CASSEGTQSYEQYF; CDR3 DNA: TGTGCCAGCAGCGAGGGGACACAATCCTACGAGCAGTACTTC; J gene: TRBJ2-7; V gene: TRBV9; clone size: .; D gene: .; CDR3 length: 14
CDR3 protein: CASSQEGGFLSGNTIYF; CDR3 DNA: TGTGCCAGCAGCCAAGAGGGCGGATTCCTCTCTGGAAACACCATATATTTT; J gene: TRBJ1-3; V gene: TRBV14; clone size: .; D gene: .; CDR3 length: 17
CDR3 protein: CASSLTGAYEQYF; CDR3 DNA: TGTGCCAGCAGCTTGACAGGCGCCTACGAGCAGTACTTC; J gene: TRBJ2-7; V gene: TRBV11-3; clone size: .; D gene: .; CDR3 length: 13
CDR3 protein: CASSLVGGHQETQYF; CDR3 DNA: TGTGCCAGCAGCTTAGTTGGGGGGCACCAAGAGACCCAGTACTTC; J gene: TRBJ2-5; V gene: TRBV11-2; clone size: .; D gene: .; CDR3 length: 15
CDR3 protein: CASSPSGANSGANVLTF; CDR3 DNA: TGCGCCAGCAGCCCCTCCGGGGCTAACTCTGGGGCCAACGTCCTGACTTTC; J gene: TRBJ2-6; V gene: TRBV5-1; clone size: .; D gene: .; CDR3 length: 17
CDR3 protein: CASRSNSGATEAFF; CDR3 DNA: TGCGCCAGCAGAAGTAACTCCGGGGCCACTGAAGCTTTCTTT; J gene: TRBJ1-1; V gene: TRBV5-1; clone size: .; D gene: .; CDR3 length: 14
CDR3 protein: CASSRTVGGITDTQYF; CDR3 DNA: TGTGCCAGCAGCCGGACGGTGGGGGGAATCACAGATACGCAGTATTTT; J gene: TRBJ2-3; V gene: TRBV9; clone size: .; D gene: .; CDR3 length: 16
CDR3 protein: CASSLTGRVETQYF; CDR3 DNA: TGTGCCAGCAGCCTGACAGGGAGAGTAGAGACCCAGTACTTC; J gene: TRBJ2-5; V gene: TRBV7-8; clone size: .; D gene: TRBD1; CDR3 length: 14
CDR3 protein: CASTRDRSYEQYF; CDR3 DNA: TGTGCCAGCACCCGGGACAGGTCCTACGAGCAGTACTTC; J gene: TRBJ2-7; V gene: TRBV28; clone size: once; D gene: TRBD1; CDR3 length: 13
CDR3 protein: CASSIDRGIDEQFF; CDR3 DNA: TGTGCCAGTAGTATAGATCGGGGAATTGATGAGCAGTTCTTC; J gene: TRBJ2-1; V gene: TRBV19; clone size: .; D gene: .; CDR3 length: 14
CDR3 protein: CASSIHWNTGELFF; CDR3 DNA: TGTGCCAGCAGCATACACTGGAACACCGGGGAGCTGTTTTTT; J gene: TRBJ2-2; V gene: TRBV7-2; clone size: .; D gene: .; CDR3 length: 14
CDR3 protein: CASSFGVGQPQHF; CDR3 DNA: TGCGCCAGCAGCTTTGGTGTGGGACAGCCCCAGCATTTT; J gene: TRBJ1-5; V gene: TRBV4-3; clone size: .; D gene: .; CDR3 length: 13
CDR3 protein: CASDRGLNYGYTF; CDR3 DNA: TGTGCTAGTGACAGGGGCCTTAACTATGGCTACACCTTC; J gene: TRBJ1-2; V gene: TRBV12-5; clone size: .; D gene: TRBD1; CDR3 length: 13
CDR3 protein: CASSVEGGGAFF; CDR3 DNA: TGTGCCAGCAGCGTAGAAGGCGGGGGAGCTTTCTTT; J gene: TRBJ1-1; V gene: TRBV9; clone size: .; D gene: .; CDR3 length: 12
CDR3 protein: CASSPSVRAGSDEQYF; CDR3 DNA: TGTGCCAGCAGCCCGAGCGTGAGAGCGGGATCTGACGAGCAGTACTTC; J gene: TRBJ2-7; V gene: TRBV3-1/TRBV3-2; clone size: few; D gene: TRBD2; CDR3 length: 16
CDR3 protein: CASSESGALNYGYTF; CDR3 DNA: TGTGCCAGCAGTGAGAGTGGGGCCCTCAACTATGGCTACACCTTC; J gene: TRBJ1-2; V gene: TRBV2; clone size: .; D gene: .; CDR3 length: 15
CDR3 protein: CASSQEISGQETQYF; CDR3 DNA: TGTGCCAGCAGCCAGGAGATCAGCGGACAAGAGACCCAGTACTTC; J gene: TRBJ2-5; V gene: TRBV3-1/TRBV3-2; clone size: .; D gene: .; CDR3 length: 15
CDR3 protein: CASAAGASTDTQYF; CDR3 DNA: TGTGCTAGTGCCGCGGGGGCTAGCACAGATACGCAGTATTTT; J gene: TRBJ2-3; V gene: TRBV12-5; clone size: .; D gene: .; CDR3 length: 14
CDR3 protein: CASRDRGPLYGYTF; CDR3 DNA: TGTGCCAGCAGGGACAGGGGTCCCCTTTATGGCTACACCTTC; J gene: TRBJ1-2; V gene: TRBV2; clone size: .; D gene: TRBD1; CDR3 length: 14
CDR3 protein: CASSQDGGTGSYEQYF; CDR3 DNA: TGTGCCAGCAGCCAAGATGGGGGGACAGGGAGCTACGAGCAGTACTTC; J gene: TRBJ2-7; V gene: TRBV4-2; clone size: .; D gene: TRBD1; CDR3 length: 16
CDR3 protein: CASSQFRDYNSPLHF; CDR3 DNA: TGCGCCAGCAGCCAGTTCCGGGACTATAATTCACCCCTCCACTTT; J gene: TRBJ1-6; V gene: TRBV4-1; clone size: .; D gene: .; CDR3 length: 15
CDR3 protein: CASSRIAGGLDEQYF; CDR3 DNA: TGTGCCAGCTCACGGATAGCGGGGGGCCTCGACGAGCAGTACTTC; J gene: TRBJ2-7; V gene: TRBV18; clone size: .; D gene: TRBD2; CDR3 length: 15